Listed below are T cell receptor beta chains from one sample, sequenced in a study of OX40 agonist ivuxolimab in advanced cancers. Libraries were prepared by immunoSEQ multiplex PCR; TCRdb keeps only in-frame clonotypes and omits some of them. The sample shows about 18,000 clones, just over 70% of them seen only once. The sequenced sample was CD4+ or CD8+ T cells sorted from blood, obtained in a trial of the OX40 agonist ivuxolimab. All receptors come from an adult with an advanced solid tumor such as melanoma, head and neck, liver or kidney cancer. The CDR3 runs from the conserved cysteine through the conserved F or W. Fields, in order: D gene, V gene, clone size, J gene, CDR3 DNA, CDR3 protein. D genes are given only for firm matches. A clone size is listed for some rows: how often the clone was seen (once, few, many), or a class if it is expanded.

d_call: .; v_call: TRBV4-1; clone_size: .; j_call: TRBJ2-7; cdr3_nt: TGCGCCAGCAGCCAATTACAGGGCCCGAGCTACGAGCAGTACTTC; cdr3_aa: CASSQLQGPSYEQYF
d_call: .; v_call: TRBV6-5; clone_size: once; j_call: TRBJ1-1; cdr3_nt: TGTGCCAGCAGTTACGGGGGAGGGACTGAAGCTTTCTTT; cdr3_aa: CASSYGGGTEAFF
d_call: .; v_call: TRBV7-9; clone_size: .; j_call: TRBJ2-7; cdr3_nt: TGTGCCAGCAGCCCCTTGACAGCTTACGAGCAGTACTTC; cdr3_aa: CASSPLTAYEQYF
d_call: .; v_call: TRBV5-1; clone_size: .; j_call: TRBJ2-1; cdr3_nt: TGCGCCAGCAGCGAATACAGGGGGGGTGAGCAGTTCTTC; cdr3_aa: CASSEYRGGEQFF
d_call: TRBD1; v_call: TRBV7-9; clone_size: .; j_call: TRBJ2-7; cdr3_nt: TGTGCCAGCAGCTTCCCCGGGACAGGGACCGAGCAGTACTTC; cdr3_aa: CASSFPGTGTEQYF
d_call: TRBD1; v_call: TRBV5-1; clone_size: medium-sized; j_call: TRBJ1-1; cdr3_nt: TGCGCCAGCAGCACCTCAGGGGGCATGAACACTGAAGCTTTCTTT; cdr3_aa: CASSTSGGMNTEAFF
d_call: .; v_call: TRBV27; clone_size: .; j_call: TRBJ1-5; cdr3_nt: TGTGCCAGCAGTTTCCTAGGTAGCAATCAGCCCCAGCATTTT; cdr3_aa: CASSFLGSNQPQHF
d_call: .; v_call: TRBV7-2; clone_size: .; j_call: TRBJ2-7; cdr3_nt: TGTGCCAGCAGCTTAAAGGTTAGCGCGGCCGACGAGCAGTACTTC; cdr3_aa: CASSLKVSAADEQYF
d_call: .; v_call: TRBV5-6; clone_size: .; j_call: TRBJ2-3; cdr3_nt: TGTGCCAGCAGCTTGGCAGATACGCAGTATTTT; cdr3_aa: CASSLADTQYF
d_call: TRBD1; v_call: TRBV19; clone_size: few; j_call: TRBJ1-5; cdr3_nt: TGTGCCAGTAGTGACGGACAGGTTACCAATCAGCCCCAGCATTTT; cdr3_aa: CASSDGQVTNQPQHF
d_call: .; v_call: TRBV29-1; clone_size: .; j_call: TRBJ1-1; cdr3_nt: TGCAGCGCCCAGGGCCATACTGAAGCTTTCTTT; cdr3_aa: CSAQGHTEAFF
d_call: .; v_call: TRBV19; clone_size: few; j_call: TRBJ1-2; cdr3_nt: TGTGCCAGTAGTATAGATGCCGGGGACGGCTATGGCTACACCTTC; cdr3_aa: CASSIDAGDGYGYTF
d_call: TRBD2; v_call: TRBV6-5; clone_size: .; j_call: TRBJ2-1; cdr3_nt: TGTGCCAGCAGTTACTCAGGGACTAAGAGTGAGCAGTTCTTC; cdr3_aa: CASSYSGTKSEQFF
d_call: .; v_call: TRBV5-6; clone_size: .; j_call: TRBJ2-7; cdr3_nt: TGTGCCAGCAGCCCGGATGTTCTGTCCTACGAGCAGTACTTC; cdr3_aa: CASSPDVLSYEQYF
d_call: .; v_call: TRBV19; clone_size: .; j_call: TRBJ1-1; cdr3_nt: TGTGCCAGTAGGAATCAGGGCTATGGCACTGAAGCTTTCTTT; cdr3_aa: CASRNQGYGTEAFF
d_call: .; v_call: TRBV28; clone_size: .; j_call: TRBJ2-1; cdr3_nt: TGTGCCAGCAGTAACAATGAGCAGTTCTTC; cdr3_aa: CASSNNEQFF
d_call: TRBD2; v_call: TRBV11-2; clone_size: .; j_call: TRBJ2-5; cdr3_nt: TGTGCCAGCAGCCCCGGTCTAGCGGGAGGTGGAGAGACCCAGTACTTC; cdr3_aa: CASSPGLAGGGETQYF
d_call: .; v_call: TRBV21-1; clone_size: .; j_call: TRBJ1-3; cdr3_nt: TGTGCCAGCAGCAAAAGTTGGACAGGCCATGACTTCTCTGGAAACACCATATATTTT; cdr3_aa: CASSKSWTGHDFSGNTIYF
d_call: TRBD1; v_call: TRBV5-1; clone_size: .; j_call: TRBJ1-6; cdr3_nt: TGCGCCAGCAGTCCGGGACAGGGCTATAATTCACCCCTCCACTTT; cdr3_aa: CASSPGQGYNSPLHF
d_call: .; v_call: TRBV7-8; clone_size: .; j_call: TRBJ1-1; cdr3_nt: TGTGCCAGCAGCGTCGGGGGGGTGGACACTGAAGCTTTCTTT; cdr3_aa: CASSVGGVDTEAFF
d_call: .; v_call: TRBV28; clone_size: once; j_call: TRBJ2-7; cdr3_nt: TGTGCCAGCAGCCGACGACTTTCCCCCTACGAGCAGTACTTC; cdr3_aa: CASSRRLSPYEQYF
d_call: .; v_call: TRBV6-6; clone_size: .; j_call: TRBJ2-5; cdr3_nt: TGTGCCAGCAGTTACGAGTCAGAAGAGACCCAGTACTTC; cdr3_aa: CASSYESEETQYF
d_call: .; v_call: TRBV6-5; clone_size: .; j_call: TRBJ1-2; cdr3_nt: TGTGCCAGCAGTTCGGGGGATGGCTACACCTTC; cdr3_aa: CASSSGDGYTF
d_call: TRBD1; v_call: TRBV6-1; clone_size: .; j_call: TRBJ1-4; cdr3_nt: TGTGCCAGCAGTGAAGCGGACGGACAGGGGGATGAAAAACTGTTTTTT; cdr3_aa: CASSEADGQGDEKLFF
d_call: .; v_call: TRBV27; clone_size: .; j_call: TRBJ1-2; cdr3_nt: TGTGCCAGCAGTTTTCATCAGGGTATCTATGGCTACACCTTC; cdr3_aa: CASSFHQGIYGYTF
d_call: TRBD2; v_call: TRBV5-3; clone_size: few; j_call: TRBJ2-1; cdr3_nt: TGTGCCACCCAGAGCGGGGATTCGAGAAATGAGCAGTTCTTC; cdr3_aa: CATQSGDSRNEQFF
d_call: TRBD2; v_call: TRBV7-8; clone_size: few; j_call: TRBJ2-1; cdr3_nt: TGTGCCAGCAGCTACGGACTAGCGGCGGAGAGTGAGCAGTTCTTC; cdr3_aa: CASSYGLAAESEQFF
d_call: TRBD1; v_call: TRBV28; clone_size: .; j_call: TRBJ1-5; cdr3_nt: TGTGCCAGCAGTCCCGGACAGGGTGGCAATCAGCCCCAGCATTTT; cdr3_aa: CASSPGQGGNQPQHF
d_call: .; v_call: TRBV7-9; clone_size: .; j_call: TRBJ1-1; cdr3_nt: TGTGCCAGCACCTTTTGGACGAACACTGAAGCTTTCTTT; cdr3_aa: CASTFWTNTEAFF
d_call: .; v_call: TRBV28; clone_size: .; j_call: TRBJ2-7; cdr3_nt: TGTGCCAGCACCAAAGGAAGAAACTCCTCCTACGAGCAGTACTTC; cdr3_aa: CASTKGRNSSYEQYF
d_call: .; v_call: TRBV6-1; clone_size: .; j_call: TRBJ2-1; cdr3_nt: TGTGCCGGGGGGACATTCAAGGCTGATGAGCAGTTCTTC; cdr3_aa: CAGGTFKADEQFF
d_call: TRBD2; v_call: TRBV4-2; clone_size: once; j_call: TRBJ2-1; cdr3_nt: TGTGCCAGCAGCCAAGGAGCGGGAGTCGGTAATGAGCAGTTCTTC; cdr3_aa: CASSQGAGVGNEQFF
d_call: .; v_call: TRBV30; clone_size: .; j_call: TRBJ2-2; cdr3_nt: TGTGCCTGGAGTCCTCGACCAGTCGGGGAGCTGTTTTTT; cdr3_aa: CAWSPRPVGELFF
d_call: .; v_call: TRBV28; clone_size: .; j_call: TRBJ2-3; cdr3_nt: TGTGCCAGCAGTGGCCTGGCGACACGCACAGATACGCAGTATTTT; cdr3_aa: CASSGLATRTDTQYF
d_call: .; v_call: TRBV6-9; clone_size: once; j_call: TRBJ1-2; cdr3_nt: TGTGCCAGCAGTTACTCTACAGGAATCTATGGCTACACCTTC; cdr3_aa: CASSYSTGIYGYTF
d_call: TRBD2; v_call: TRBV9; clone_size: .; j_call: TRBJ2-7; cdr3_nt: TGTGCCAGCAGCGAGGGTAGCGGGATTCTCTACGAGCAGTACTTC; cdr3_aa: CASSEGSGILYEQYF
d_call: TRBD1; v_call: TRBV5-6; clone_size: .; j_call: TRBJ1-6; cdr3_nt: TGTGCCGCTCAAACAGGGGTTAGGTCACCCCTCCACTTT; cdr3_aa: CAAQTGVRSPLHF
d_call: .; v_call: TRBV5-1; clone_size: .; j_call: TRBJ1-1; cdr3_nt: TGCGCCAGCAGCTTAGAGGGCATGAACACTGAAGCTTTCTTT; cdr3_aa: CASSLEGMNTEAFF
d_call: .; v_call: TRBV6-5; clone_size: .; j_call: TRBJ1-2; cdr3_nt: TGTGCCAGCAGTCAGGGTAACTATGGCTACACCTTC; cdr3_aa: CASSQGNYGYTF
d_call: .; v_call: TRBV7-9; clone_size: .; j_call: TRBJ1-1; cdr3_nt: TGTGCCAGCAGCTTACCCGGGCGAACTGAAGCTTTCTTT; cdr3_aa: CASSLPGRTEAFF